The next 23 T cell receptor beta chains were all read from a single sample in a study of blood T cell repertoires in COVID-19. This table comes from immunoSEQ multiplex PCR, and its TCRdb copy is limited to in-frame clones, with some not included. The sample yields 360,000 or so clones, around nine tenths seen once. Sequencing was carried out using PBMCs or T cells enriched from blood (not recorded which). The receptors come from a woman aged 25 to 39 who had recovered from COVID-19.

The chain recombines TRBV2 with TRBJ1-1, with D tentatively TRBD1 (5 bases). V was pared by 6 bases and J by 4 bases, with 15 bases between. The CDR3 has 14 amino acids. Germline assignment: CDR1 SNHLY and CDR2 FYNNEI. The CDR3, as DNA: TGTGCCAGCAGCGCGCACGGCGGGGGCACTGAAGCTTTCTTT. It is translated as CASSAHGGGTEAFF.

As for this clone: Relative to the germline gene, one junction end is altered; a read error may explain this. The J gene is TRBJ2-5, the V gene TRBV13, with D tentatively TRBD2 (6 bases). This CDR3 has 15 residues. Germline V CDR1 and CDR2: PRHDT, FYEKMQ (reference sequence). CDR3 nucleotides: TGTGCCAGCAGCAGCTCGGGACTGGCACAAGGGACCCAGTACTTC. Amino acids: CASSSSGLAQGTQYF.

CDR3 loop: CASSSKGAGLETQYF. The CDR3 DNA reads as TGCGCCAGCAGCTCTAAGGGGGCGGGGTTGGAGACCCAGTACTTC. This rearrangement joins TRBV5-1 to TRBJ2-5; the D gene is possibly TRBD1 (7 bases). The germline gives CDR1 SGHRS, CDR2 YFSETQ. The CDR3 loop spans 15 amino acids. V was pared by 3 bases and J by 5 bases, with 17 bases between.

This clone was recorded once. V usage is TRBV6-5 and J usage is TRBJ1-1, with 8 positions matching TRBD1. The CDR3 loop spans 15 amino acids. Germline loops: CDR1 MNHEY, CDR2 SVGAGI. V was pared by 6 bases and J by 6 bases, with 12 bases of the junction left unmatched. The CDR3 nucleotides read TGTGCCAGCAGAGACCTGACAGGGGTTCGACCTGAAGCTTTCTTT. Protein: CASRDLTGVRPEAFF.

The chain joins TRBV4-2 to TRBJ1-5; 9 bases agree with TRBD1. CDR3 length: 16 residues. The trim removed 0 bases at V and 6 bases at J, leaving 6 bases unmatched. Germline loops: CDR1 LGHNA, CDR2 YNFKEQ. The CDR3 nucleotides read TGTGCCAGCAGCCAAGAGGGGGACAGGGTCGGTCAGCCCCAGCATTTT. This gives the protein CASSQEGDRVGQPQHF.

The V call is TRBV7-2, the J call TRBJ2-5, with D perhaps matching TRBD2 (5 bases). The germline V and J ends were trimmed by 6 bases and 5 bases, with 13 bases remaining between them. The CDR3 spans 13 residues. The germline V gene has CDR1 SGHTA and CDR2 FQGNSA. CDR3 sequence reads: CASSLSTGETQYF. The DNA of the CDR3 is TGTGCCAGCAGTCTATCGACGGGGGAGACCCAGTACTTC.

The CDR3 nucleotides read TGTGCCAGCAGCTTCGGACTAGCGGGTTTCCAAGAGACCCAGTACTTC. It translates to CASSFGLAGFQETQYF. This chain connects TRBV7-2 to TRBJ2-5, with 11 bases matching TRBD2. The CDR3 is 16 residues long. Unmatched junction bases numbered 4, after V lost 3 bases and J lost 1 base. The germline V gene encodes CDR1 SGHTA and CDR2 FQGNSA.

The chain couples TRBV29-1 to TRBJ1-3, with TRBD1 as a possible D gene (5 bases). In germline, CDR1 is SQVTM, CDR2 ANQGSEA. V lost 4 bases, J lost 9 bases, and 16 bases lay in between. CDR3 size: 13 residues. The CDR3 is CSVGGAKGGTIYF. The CDR3 DNA follows: TGCAGCGTTGGCGGGGCTAAGGGAGGCACCATATATTTT.

The genes are TRBV5-6 and TRBJ1-2; TRBD1 matches at 9 bases. V trimming: 5 bases; J trimming: 4 bases; junction bases outside the gene matches: 18. In germline, CDR1 is SGHDT, CDR2 YYEEEE. The length of the CDR3 is 18 residues. CDR3 in amino acids: CASSKKGQGYYRSYGYTF. The DNA for the CDR3 is TGTGCCAGCAGTAAGAAGGGACAGGGCTACTACCGGAGCTATGGCTACACCTTC.

The chain carries TRBV18 and TRBJ1-4; the D gene is possibly TRBD1 (6 bases). This CDR3 contains 18 residues. Between the trimmed V and J ends, which lost 5 bases and 1 base, there was a span of 20 bases. Germline V gives CDR1 KGHSH, CDR2 LQKENI. Written as DNA, the CDR3 is TGTGCCAGCTCAAGTCCCAAAGCACAGGGAGTAACTAATGAAAAACTGTTTTTT. This codes for CASSSPKAQGVTNEKLFF.

The count of this clone is one. The chain carries TRBV27 and TRBJ2-2; D remains unclear. CDR3 length equals 13 residues. Deletions cut 3 bases from V and 3 bases from J, with 5 bases between. The germline V gene encodes CDR1 MNHEY and CDR2 SMNVEV (reference sequence). CDR3 nucleotide sequence: TGTGCCAGCAGTTTCCCTTACACCGGGGAGCTGTTTTTT. Translating gives CASSFPYTGELFF.

This clone was seen just once. The V call is TRBV7-3, the J call TRBJ2-5; 7 bases agree with TRBD2. From germline, CDR1 is SGHTA and CDR2 FQGTGA. The CDR3 covers 15 residues. Unmatched junction bases numbered 2, after V lost 1 base and J lost 0 bases. CDR3 sequence: CASSLSGGDQETQYF. In DNA, the CDR3 is TGTGCCAGCAGCTTAAGCGGGGGAGACCAAGAGACCCAGTACTTC.

The rearrangement joins TRBV10-3 to TRBJ2-1; TRBD1 matches at 12 bases. Germline CDR1 and CDR2: ENHRY and SYGVKD. The junction had 16 bases not matched to a gene; V was cut back by 4 bases and J by 9 bases. CDR3 length: 18 amino acids. The chain's CDR3 is CAISAHRLPGQGAGEQFF. CDR3 nucleotide sequence: TGTGCCATCAGTGCCCATAGACTGCCGGGACAGGGGGCAGGTGAGCAGTTCTTC.

This clone was recorded a few times. The chain joins TRBV19 to TRBJ1-5; TRBD1 might be the D (6 bases). Germline V gene lookup returns CDR1 LNHDA and CDR2 SQIVND (reference sequence). Trimming left V 5 bases short and J 2 bases short, with 22 bases between. The CDR3 is made up of 18 amino acids. The CDR3 DNA follows: TGTGCCAGTAGTGACCTCGGGGGGCGCGGGACGGGCAATCAGCCCCAGCATTTT. Translated, it gives CASSDLGGRGTGNQPQHF. Supplemented by reference TRBV19 and TRBJ1-5, the full variable domain reads DGGITQSPKYLFRKEGQNVTLSCEQNLNHDAMYWYRQDPGQGLRLIYYSQIVNDFQKGDIAEGYSVSREKKESFPLTVTSAQKNPTAFYLCASSDLGGRGTGNQPQHFGDGTRLSIL.

The V gene is TRBV7-9, the J gene TRBJ2-5; TRBD1 agrees at 9 bases. The germline CDR1 and CDR2 sequences are SEHNR and FQNEAQ (reference sequence). Trimming cost V 4 bases and J 1 base; bases outside gene matches: 4. The CDR3 sequence is 15 residues long. CDR3 sequence: CASSSIQGAQETQYF. The CDR3, as DNA: TGTGCCAGCAGCTCAATACAGGGGGCCCAAGAGACCCAGTACTTC.

This rearrangement joins TRBV5-6 to TRBJ2-1; 7 bases fit TRBD1. This CDR3 has 14 residues. Germline CDR1 reads SGHDT; CDR2 reads YYEEEE. V was pared by 3 bases and J by 8 bases, with 8 bases of the junction left unmatched. DNA of the CDR3: TGTGCCAGCAGCTGGATCGACAGGGTCCATGAGCAGTTCTTC. It translates to CASSWIDRVHEQFF.

The chain links TRBV5-1 to TRBJ1-4, with a weak D call TRBD1 (5 bases). The CDR3 is 16 amino acids. With 0 bases removed from V and 4 bases from J, the gap between germline ends came to 13 bases. Germline V lookup: CDR1 SGHRS, CDR2 YFSETQ. The CDR3 region has the DNA TGCGCCAGCAGCTTGGGAGGAGGGGCTTTTAATGAAAAACTGTTTTTT. Its protein is CASSLGGGAFNEKLFF.

V usage is TRBV6-5 and J usage is TRBJ2-1, with 10 positions matching TRBD1. Germline assignment: CDR1 MNHEY and CDR2 SVGAGI. The CDR3 is 13 residues long. V lost 10 bases, J lost 2 bases, and 2 bases stayed unmatched. CDR3 sequence (DNA): TGTGCCATTGGACAGGGGGCCTACAATGAGCAGTTCTTC. The encoded protein is CAIGQGAYNEQFF.

V usage is TRBV11-2 and J usage is TRBJ1-1; D uncertain. CDR1 SGHAT and CDR2 FQNNGV come from the germline V gene. This CDR3 is built from 15 residues. V lost 2 bases, J lost 11 bases, and 21 bases lay in between. CDR3 nucleotides: TGTGCCAGCAGCTTAAGATGGAGGGAAGGAATTTTGGCTTTCTTT. Amino acid sequence: CASSLRWREGILAFF.

The chain joins TRBV7-2 to TRBJ2-3; 8 bases are shared with TRBD2. Germline trimming cut 1 base from V and 7 bases from J; bases unmatched to any gene: 7. Germline CDR1 reads SGHTA; CDR2 reads FQGNSA. The CDR3 is made up of 15 amino acids. The CDR3 DNA sequence: TGTGCCAGCAGCTTAGTCGGGGGGGGACCTTATACGCAGTATTTT. It specifies CASSLVGGGPYTQYF.

This sequence joins TRBV2 and TRBJ1-2, with D uncertain. Germline assignment: CDR1 SNHLY and CDR2 FYNNEI. The V gene lost 7 bases and the J gene lost 0 bases, with 18 bases spanning the gap. There are 16 residues in the CDR3. The CDR3 region is CASIHFIVVANYGYTF. DNA of the CDR3: TGTGCCAGCATCCATTTTATAGTAGTAGCTAACTATGGCTACACCTTC.

This chain uses TRBV7-9 with TRBJ2-7; 8 bases map to TRBD1. Germline loops: CDR1 SEHNR, CDR2 FQNEAQ (reference sequence). V shed 0 bases, J shed 3 bases, and the junction held 1 base outside the gene matches. The CDR3 consists of 14 residues. DNA of the CDR3: TGTGCCAGCAGCTTAGCGGGACAGGACTACGAGCAGTACTTC. Protein: CASSLAGQDYEQYF.

The gene calls are TRBV13 and TRBJ1-2; D might be TRBD1 (6 bases). The germline V gene has CDR1 PRHDT and CDR2 FYEKMQ (reference sequence). V lost 5 bases, J lost 3 bases, and 10 bases lay in between. The CDR3 has 13 amino acids. Written as DNA, the CDR3 is TGTGCCAGCAGCGAAGACAGGTACTATGGCTACACCTTC. Its protein is CASSEDRYYGYTF. Supplemented by reference TRBV13 and TRBJ1-2, the full variable domain reads AAGVIQSPRHLIKEKRETATLKCYPIPRHDTVYWYQQGPGQDPQFLISFYEKMQSDKGSIPDRFSAQQFSDYHSELNMSSLELGDSALYFCASSEDRYYGYTFGSGTRLTVV.